A few counts support the clone carrying this T cell receptor beta chain. The antigen is not known. This sample was included in a study of tumor-infiltrating lymphocytes in primary liver carcinoma. Study background: Measuring roughly 4.2 to 11 cm across, the tumors were staged as T1-T3 N0M0. The yield of productive TCRbeta reads per sample was roughly 3.65 to 7.5 million and was similar across tissue types.

Unsorted whole blood yielded the blood RNA, and germline DNA was also extracted. A constant-region primer primed TCR beta cDNA synthesis from 500 ng of total RNA. Sequencing libraries for TCR beta derived from three nested multiplex PCR rounds that used slightly modified ARM-PCR. From the multiplex PCR reads, TCRdb called clonotypes with MiXCR, one entry per CDR3 protein. Of 300,000 to 400,000 distinct CDR3 sequences listed, around 60% are singletons. Study results and limitations: Pairs of tumor regions overlapped more than tumor-adjacent and tumor-blood pairs did.

Sequenced input: peripheral blood. The sequence derives from a man aged 40-49 years with primary liver carcinoma and hepatitis B virus infection.

CDR3 nucleotides: TGTGCCAGCAGTCAGCCGGGACTTAGCACAGATACGCAGTATTTT. Translated, it gives CASSQPGLSTDTQYF. This chain connects TRBV28 to TRBJ2-3, with D possibly TRBD2 on 6 matching bases. Deletions cut 5 bases from V and 0 bases from J, with 12 bases between. Germline CDR1 and CDR2: MDHEN and SYDVKM. This CDR3 region has 15 residues.